Below, one TCR beta chain is given with its context. TCRdb re-called the RT-PCR reads through MiXCR, storing one row per CDR3 protein. The sample holds 150,000 to 200,000 distinct CDR3 sequences, about 30% seen once. This entry comes from a study of patients and donors after allogeneic stem cell transplantation. Per germline, CDR1 DFQATT and CDR2 SNEGSKA (reference sequence). This CDR3 comprises 12 residues. The V gene lost 6 bases and the J gene lost 7 bases, with 15 bases spanning the gap. The J gene is TRBJ1-1, the V gene TRBV20-1; D remains unclear. Specimen: blood, either unsorted or a sorted T cell fraction (not recorded which). The receptor comes from a human donor who was either an allogeneic HSCT recipient or a stem cell or donor lymphocyte infusion donor (not recorded which). It is not recorded whose cells these are; they may come from a transplant donor. CDR3 nucleotide sequence: TGCAGTGCCTCCTCGGCCCTATATGAAGCTTTCTTT. Its translation: CSASSALYEAFF.